The 21 T cell receptor beta chains below come from one sample, sequenced in a study of response to subunit inactivated influenza vaccine. TCRdb used MiXCR to reprocess the RT-PCR reads, holding one entry per CDR3 protein. The table has around 570,000 distinct CDR3 sequences, 11% seen once. The sample was also linked to a second study, of T cells expressing NK-cell markers. This second study notes: Scientists made TCR beta cDNA using 5'RACE template switching with UMIs.

The input for sequencing was PBMCs from blood, taken on the day of vaccination. Receptors were obtained from a man in his fifties who received an inactivated influenza vaccine.

This clonotype was recorded a few times. The chain carries TRBV9 and TRBJ2-2, with a possible D match to TRBD1 (5 bases). Trimming took 6 bases from V and 0 from J, leaving 12 bases between them. Germline V lookup: CDR1 SGDLS, CDR2 YYNGEE. The CDR3 consists of 15 residues. DNA of the CDR3: TGTGCCAGCACCCCTGGACATACGAACACCGGGGAGCTGTTTTTT. Its translation: CASTPGHTNTGELFF.

This clonotype was counted only a few times. DNA of the CDR3: TGCAGCGTTTGGGACCCGCGTAGCACAGATACGCAGTATTTT. It translates to CSVWDPRSTDTQYF. This rearrangement joins TRBV29-1 to TRBJ2-3; TRBD1 or TRBD2 may be the D gene (5 bases each). The germline gives CDR1 SQVTM, CDR2 ANQGSEA. The length of the CDR3 is 14 residues. Between the trimmed V and J ends, which lost 5 bases and 0 bases, there was a span of 12 bases.

This clonotype was seen a handful of times. The V call is TRBV28, the J call TRBJ2-3; unclear D gene. Germline assignment: CDR1 MDHEN and CDR2 SYDVKM. V lost 10 bases and J lost 4, with 12 bases in between. This CDR3 has 12 amino acids. For the CDR3, the DNA is TGTGCCATCGGCGAGCAGGCAGATACGCAGTATTTT. Its protein is CAIGEQADTQYF.

V usage is TRBV7-8 and J usage is TRBJ2-1; D unclear. Trimming removed 6 bases from V and 8 bases from J, with 20 bases in between. Germline values: CDR1 SGHVS, CDR2 FQNEAQ. This CDR3 is built from 15 residues. The CDR3 DNA reads as TGTGCCAGCAGTCTTAAATGGACGGTAGCTGATGAGCAGTTCTTC. Its translation is CASSLKWTVADEQFF.

This clonotype was detected only a few times. The chain links TRBV7-2 to TRBJ2-4; no clear D gene. V lost 0 bases, J lost 10 bases, and 16 bases lay in between. Germline V CDR1 and CDR2: SGHTA, FQGNSA. This CDR3 is built from 15 residues. CDR3 in DNA: TGTGCCAGCAGCTTAGCCGTGACCTCAAGTATTATTCAGTACTTC. Amino acid sequence: CASSLAVTSSIIQYF.

This clonotype was seen repeatedly, ten times or more. The genes are TRBV10-3 and TRBJ1-5; D unclear. The CDR3 extends over 15 amino acids. Trimming cost V 3 bases and J 0 bases, with 9 bases left between them. Germline V CDR1 and CDR2: ENHRY, SYGVKD. CDR3 nucleotide sequence: TGTGCCATCAGTGAAGGCGGGAATAGCAATCAGCCCCAGCATTTT. This translates into CAISEGGNSNQPQHF.

This clonotype was counted only a few times. The chain combines TRBV7-3 with TRBJ2-1; 10 bases are a match to TRBD2. CDR1 is SGHTA, CDR2 FQGTGA, per germline. Trimming cost V 5 bases and J 7 bases; bases outside gene matches: 11. The CDR3 spans 16 residues. CDR3: CASSQGPSGSRNEQFF. CDR3 bases: TGTGCCAGCAGCCAAGGGCCTAGCGGGAGTCGGAATGAGCAGTTCTTC.

The CDR3 reads CAISDRSGTGNSPLHF. The DNA for the CDR3 is TGTGCCATCAGTGATCGATCCGGGACGGGGAATTCACCCCTCCACTTT. This sequence joins TRBV10-3 and TRBJ1-6, with D possibly being TRBD1 (5 bases). The V gene's germline CDR1 is ENHRY and CDR2 SYGVKD. V shed 3 bases and J shed 7 bases, with 16 bases lying between them. The CDR3 is 16 residues long.

This clonotype was counted at least ten times. The V gene is TRBV7-8, the J gene TRBJ2-7, with TRBD2 as a possible D gene (5 bases). The germline gives CDR1 SGHVS, CDR2 FQNEAQ. The CDR3 is 15 residues long. Trimming removed 3 bases at V and 1 base at J, with 13 bases between. The CDR3 nucleotides read TGTGCCAGCAGCTTCGGCCTAGCAGAGTCCTACGAGCAGTACTTC. The encoded protein is CASSFGLAESYEQYF.

This clonotype appeared many times. The chain carries TRBV20-1 and TRBJ2-3; D call uncertain. The CDR3 runs to 12 residues. V lost 8 bases, J lost 2 bases, and 11 bases lay in between. The V gene's germline CDR1 is DFQATT and CDR2 SNEGSKA (reference sequence). The CDR3 spells CSSGADTDTQYF. Written as DNA, the CDR3 is TGCAGTTCCGGAGCAGACACAGATACGCAGTATTTT.

In this sample, this clonotype turned up once. The V call is TRBV4-1, the J call TRBJ2-3, with a weak D call TRBD2 (6 bases). Germline assignment: CDR1 MGHRA and CDR2 YSYEKL. Trimming pared 4 bases from V and 4 bases from J, leaving 12 bases between. CDR3 size: 14 residues. The DNA of the CDR3 is TGCGCCAGCAGCCCGGTCGGGGGTGCAGATACGCAGTATTTT. Its protein is CASSPVGGADTQYF.

This clonotype was seen more than once but under ten times. The chain employs TRBV29-1 and TRBJ1-2; 7 nucleotides agree with TRBD1. The V segment lost 7 bases and the J segment 8 bases; nucleotides outside the gene matches: 13. Germline-derived CDR1 and CDR2 are SQVTM and ANQGSEA. The CDR3 loop spans 13 amino acids. CDR3 amino acids: CSAEGAEVDGYTF. The DNA for the CDR3 is TGCAGCGCCGAGGGGGCGGAGGTGGACGGCTACACCTTC.

In its sample, this clonotype was seen a few times. The chain recombines TRBV3-1 with TRBJ2-7, with D uncertain. The germline gives CDR1 LGHDT, CDR2 YNNKEL (reference sequence). Trimming left V 3 bases short and J 7 bases short, with 10 bases between. The CDR3 is made up of 12 amino acids. CDR3 DNA: TGTGCCAGCAGCCAGGGCCGTACGGAGCAGTACTTC. The encoded protein is CASSQGRTEQYF.

This clonotype has ten or more counts. This chain links TRBV20-1 with TRBJ2-2; D unclear. The CDR3 extends over 13 amino acids. Germline-derived CDR1 and CDR2 are DFQATT and SNEGSKA (reference sequence). The V and J ends lost 2 bases and 3 bases respectively, with 7 bases between them. The CDR3 region has the DNA TGCAGTGCTAGAAGGCAGTACACCGGGGAGCTGTTTTTT. It codes for CSARRQYTGELFF.

This chain joins TRBV28 and TRBJ2-4, with D uncertain. Germline CDR1 and CDR2: MDHEN and SYDVKM. The CDR3 is made up of 13 amino acids. V lost 4 bases, J lost 3 bases, and 7 bases lay in between. Written as DNA, the CDR3 is TGTGCCAGCAGTTCAAATGGCAAAAACATTCAGTACTTC. Translation gives CASSSNGKNIQYF.

This clonotype turned up a few times. This rearrangement joins TRBV5-1 to TRBJ2-3; D not resolved. The CDR3 has 15 residues. V was shortened by 1 base and J by 5 bases, with 14 bases between the two germline ends. CDR1 and CDR2 (germline): SGHRS, YFSETQ. CDR3 region: CASSLSVSGEDTQYF. CDR3 nucleotide sequence: TGCGCCAGCAGCTTGTCGGTCTCTGGGGAAGATACGCAGTATTTT.

The genes are TRBV4-3 and TRBJ2-7; no clear D. The CDR3 runs to 16 residues. In germline, CDR1 is LGHNA, CDR2 YSLEER. V shed 0 bases and J shed 2 bases, with 14 bases lying between them. The CDR3 nucleotides are TGCGCCAGCAGCCAAGATCCTTTCAGCCTCACCTACGAGCAGTACTTC. Amino acids: CASSQDPFSLTYEQYF.

This clonotype has a handful of counts. The J gene is TRBJ2-3, the V gene TRBV6-1, with D uncertain. V shed 6 bases and J shed 0 bases, with 19 bases lying between them. This CDR3 contains 17 residues. Germline CDR1 reads MNHNS; CDR2 reads SASEGT. CDR3 amino acids: CASRATLDARSTDTQYF. CDR3 DNA: TGTGCCAGCAGGGCTACACTCGACGCCAGAAGCACAGATACGCAGTATTTT.

The chain links TRBV7-2 to TRBJ1-3; no firm D call. Germline CDR1 SGHTA, CDR2 FQGNSA. This CDR3 has 15 residues. The ends were cut back, 5 bases at V and 2 bases at J, with 13 bases in the middle. CDR3 protein: CASSQLWTAGNTIYF. The CDR3 region has the DNA TGTGCCAGCAGCCAACTCTGGACGGCTGGAAACACCATATATTTT.

The chain carries TRBV4-2 and TRBJ2-2; TRBD1 or TRBD2 may be the D gene (5 bases each). From germline, CDR1 is LGHNA and CDR2 YNFKEQ. The V end lost 1 base, the J end lost 6 bases, and 15 bases lay between the germline ends. This CDR3 comprises 16 residues. The CDR3 nucleotides read TGTGCCAGCAGCCAAGGAAAGATCCTGGGGGCCGGGGAGCTGTTTTTT. This gives the protein CASSQGKILGAGELFF.

The CDR3: CATSGLAGRLETQYF. CDR3 sequence (DNA): TGTGCCACCAGTGGACTAGCGGGGAGGTTGGAGACCCAGTACTTC. This chain uses TRBV24-1 with TRBJ2-5; 11 nucleotides line up with TRBD2. The CDR3 is 15 amino acids. V shed 5 bases, J shed 5 bases, and the junction held 6 bases outside the gene matches. CDR1 is KGHDR, CDR2 SFDVKD, per germline.